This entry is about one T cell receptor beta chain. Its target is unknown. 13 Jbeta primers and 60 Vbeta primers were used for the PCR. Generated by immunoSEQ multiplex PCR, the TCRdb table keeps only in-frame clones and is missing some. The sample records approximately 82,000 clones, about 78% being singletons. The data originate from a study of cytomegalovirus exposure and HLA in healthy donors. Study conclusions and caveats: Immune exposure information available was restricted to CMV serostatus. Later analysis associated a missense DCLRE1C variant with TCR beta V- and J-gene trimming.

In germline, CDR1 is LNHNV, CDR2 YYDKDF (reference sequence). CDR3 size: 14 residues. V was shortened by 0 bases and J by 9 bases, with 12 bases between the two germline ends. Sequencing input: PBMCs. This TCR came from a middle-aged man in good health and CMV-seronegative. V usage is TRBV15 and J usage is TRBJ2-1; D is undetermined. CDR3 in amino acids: CATSRDNEAFEQFF. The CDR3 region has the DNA TGTGCCACCAGCAGAGATAACGAGGCGTTTGAGCAGTTCTTC.